This T cell receptor beta chain originates from a study of T cell changes during pregnancy in multiple sclerosis. TCRdb's copy holds only in-frame clones and misses some; the assay was immunoSEQ multiplex PCR. The profile shows roughly 30,000 clones, roughly 91% of them singletons. The CDR3 has 16 amino acids. The germline gives CDR1 MGHRA, CDR2 YSYEKL. V trimming: 4 bases; J trimming: 4 bases; junction bases outside the gene matches: 10. The sequence derives from a female donor with multiple sclerosis, enrolled in a pregnancy study. The sample consisted of CD4+ T cells from peripheral blood mononuclear cells, taken in the second trimester of pregnancy. The rearrangement uses TRBV4-1 and TRBJ2-7, with TRBD1 matching 10 bases. Here the CDR3 reads CASSRDEPGQGYEQYF. The CDR3, as DNA: TGCGCCAGCAGCCGAGATGAACCGGGACAGGGGTACGAGCAGTACTTC.